These 9 T cell receptor beta chains share one sample of origin, sequenced in a study of graft-versus-host responses after intestinal transplantation. The data were produced by immunoSEQ multiplex PCR, yet TCRdb's version contains in-frame clones alone and is incomplete. Seen here are just over 20,000 clones, approximately 89% observed once, and the top ten hold about 5.1%. The sample was PBMCs, taken roughly 64 days after intestinal transplantation. The receptors derive from a human patient who received an intestinal transplant, so some T cells may come from the graft donor.

V and J are TRBV15 and TRBJ2-7; the D gene is possibly TRBD1 (6 bases). Trimming cost V 0 bases and J 5 bases, with 23 bases left between them. Per the germline V gene, CDR1 is LNHNV and CDR2 is YYDKDF (reference sequence). The CDR3 is made up of 18 amino acids. The CDR3, as DNA: TGTGCCACCAGCAGAGATCAAGTACAGGGAATGTTCGGCCACGAGCAGTACTTC. Translating gives CATSRDQVQGMFGHEQYF.

J is TRBJ2-5 and V is TRBV5-6; D gene ambiguous. The J call is uncertain, as TRBJ2-7 better fits the DNA end. There are 15 residues in the CDR3. CDR1 and CDR2 from the germline V gene are SGHDT and YYEEEE. Written as DNA, the CDR3 is TGTGCCAGCAGCTTGGGGTCCGGATACCGGGCCGAGCAGTACTTC. This sequence encodes CASSLGSGYRAEQYF.

V and J are TRBV13 and TRBJ1-6, with D tentatively TRBD1 (5 bases). The germline gives CDR1 PRHDT, CDR2 FYEKMQ (reference sequence). The CDR3 totals 14 residues. V was trimmed by 1 base and J by 7 bases, leaving 8 bases between them. The DNA of the CDR3 is TGTGCCAGCAGCTTAGCCGGGGGAAATTCACCCCTCCACTTT. Amino acids: CASSLAGGNSPLHF.

The rearrangement links TRBV7-9 to TRBJ2-6; D not certain. Germline V gene data show CDR1 as SEHNR and CDR2 as FQNEAQ (reference sequence). The CDR3 extends over 18 amino acids. The V end was cut by 2 bases, the J end by 0 bases, with 14 bases between. The CDR3 reads CASSLLLGLGSGANVLTF. CDR3 in DNA: TGTGCCAGCAGCTTATTACTGGGTTTGGGCTCTGGGGCCAACGTCCTGACTTTC.

The genes are TRBV19 and TRBJ2-3; no firm D call. The V and J ends lost 5 bases and 5 bases respectively, with 8 bases between them. There are 12 residues in the CDR3. The germline V gene has CDR1 LNHDA and CDR2 SQIVND (reference sequence). CDR3 sequence: CASSVARDTQYF. The CDR3 region has the DNA TGTGCCAGTAGTGTGGCAAGAGATACGCAGTATTTT.

The chain has TRBV19 and TRBJ2-3, with TRBD2 matching 10 bases. Per the germline V gene, CDR1 is LNHDA and CDR2 is SQIVND (reference sequence). The CDR3 is made up of 17 amino acids. Losses at the gene ends were 1 base for V and 1 base for J; bases not matched to a gene: 5. Here the CDR3 reads CASSIVPLAGGTDTQYF. CDR3 coding DNA: TGTGCCAGTAGTATAGTCCCTCTAGCGGGGGGCACAGATACGCAGTATTTT.

This chain uses TRBV6-5 with TRBJ2-5; 8 nucleotides line up with TRBD1. Gene TRBJ2-7 matches the end of the DNA better, so the J call may be wrong. From germline, CDR1 is MNHEY and CDR2 SVGAGI. The CDR3 runs 14 residues. CDR3 in amino acids: CASSPGQAYYEQYF. The CDR3 coding sequence is TGTGCCAGCAGTCCGGGACAGGCCTATTACGAGCAGTACTTC.

This chain uses TRBV30 with TRBJ1-6, with 8 bases aligning to TRBD1. This CDR3 spans 14 amino acids. J lost 6 bases, V lost 4 bases, and 5 bases had no gene match. CDR1 GTSNPN and CDR2 SVGIG come from the germline V gene (reference sequence). The CDR3 bases are TGTGCCTGGACCGATACAGGGGGTAATTCACCCCTCCACTTT. It specifies CAWTDTGGNSPLHF.

With respect to this clone: This sample includes further DNA sequences coding for the same CDR3. The chain recombines TRBV5-5 with TRBJ2-7, with a tentative D call TRBD1 (5 bases). V gave up 2 bases and J gave up 3 bases, with 12 bases separating them. The CDR3 consists of 14 residues. Germline assignment: CDR1 SGHKS and CDR2 YYEKEE (reference sequence). For the CDR3, the DNA is TGTGCCAGCAGCTTAAGGGGCGCAGACTACGAGCAGTACTTC. Amino acid sequence: CASSLRGADYEQYF.